This TCR beta chain was recorded in a study of T cells after yellow fever vaccination. Trimming took 0 bases from V and 5 from J, leaving 20 bases between them. The CDR3 sequence is 17 residues long. Germline lookup yields CDR1 SGDLS and CDR2 YYNGEE. A universal primer site and UMIs were added as TCR cDNA was made by 5'RACE template switching. TCRdb reprocessed the 5' RACE reads via MiXCR and lists one record per CDR3 protein. Counted here are just over 300,000 distinct CDR3 sequences, around 3.6% occurring once; the ten biggest clones make up about a quarter. In this sample, this clonotype turned up many times.

The sequence was collected from a man aged 18 to 30 who received the YFV17D yellow fever vaccine. The sample was PBMCs, taken on the day of the yellow fever booster vaccination. The V gene is TRBV9, the J gene TRBJ2-5; maybe TRBD2 (5 bases). Written as DNA, the CDR3 is TGTGCCAGCAGCGTAGGTCTAGGGTATTCAGAGGGTGAGACCCAGTACTTC. Protein product: CASSVGLGYSEGETQYF.